A selection of T cell receptor beta chains follows, all from one sample in a study of blood T cell repertoires in COVID-19. The repertoire was sequenced with immunoSEQ multiplex PCR; TCRdb's copy has only in-frame clones and lacks some. Here the sample spans thousands of clones, roughly four fifths being singletons. The sequenced material came from peripheral blood. The receptors here all came from a man aged 55 to 69 with acute or convalescent COVID-19. Both conserved end residues are part of each CDR3. D genes are given only for firm matches. Clone size appears in some rows only: once, few, many, or a class for an expanded clone.

TRBV12-3/TRBV12-4	TRBJ1-2	.	.	TGTGCCAGCAGGGAGAACAGGGCTTATGGCTACACCTTC	CASRENRAYGYTF
TRBV6-2/TRBV6-3	TRBJ2-7	TRBD1	.	TGTGCCAGCAGTGGACAGGGTCGCGAGCAGTACTTC	CASSGQGREQYF
TRBV5-1	TRBJ1-1	.	.	TGCGCCAGCAGCTTGGACACAAGGAACACTGAAGCTTTCTTT	CASSLDTRNTEAFF
TRBV7-2	TRBJ2-2	.	.	TGTGCCAGCAGCTTCACTAGCCTGAACACCGGGGAGCTGTTTTTT	CASSFTSLNTGELFF
TRBV5-6	TRBJ1-4	.	.	TGTGCCAGCAGCTTGGTCACAGGCGCAACTAATGAAAAACTGTTTTTT	CASSLVTGATNEKLFF
TRBV30	TRBJ2-7	TRBD2	few	TGTGCCTGGAGTGTTCGAGGTTCGGGACTAGCGGTCTCCTACGAGCAGTACTTC	CAWSVRGSGLAVSYEQYF
TRBV12-3/TRBV12-4	TRBJ1-1	.	.	TGTGCCAGCAGTTTGTCAACAGACACTGAAGCTTTCTTT	CASSLSTDTEAFF
TRBV7-8	TRBJ1-5	.	.	TGTGCCAGCAGCCCAGAGGGTCTGGGCGGCAATCAGCCCCAGCATTTT	CASSPEGLGGNQPQHF
TRBV5-6	TRBJ1-4	.	.	TGTGCCAGCAGCTTGTGGGGGCTTGGGGAAAAACTGTTTTTT	CASSLWGLGEKLFF
TRBV5-6	TRBJ1-1	.	few	TGTGCCAGCAGCTGGATAACAGAGAACACTGAAGCTTTCTTT	CASSWITENTEAFF
TRBV7-2	TRBJ1-2	TRBD1	.	TGTGCCAGCAGCTTCGACAGGGTGGGTGGCTACACCTTC	CASSFDRVGGYTF
TRBV7-2	TRBJ1-6	TRBD1	.	TGTGCCAGCAGCGCAAGACAGGGCGAATCACCCCTCCACTTT	CASSARQGESPLHF
TRBV7-2	TRBJ1-1	.	.	TGTGCCAGCAGCAATGACTACACTGAAGCTTTCTTT	CASSNDYTEAFF
TRBV5-4	TRBJ1-4	TRBD1	few	TGTGCCAGCAGCACCGACAGGGTTGAAAAACTGTTTTTT	CASSTDRVEKLFF